This TCR beta chain stems from a study of OX40 agonist ivuxolimab in advanced cancers. Study-wide results and limits: Clonal expansion among partial responders at 0.1-3.0 mg/kg ranked near the lowest.

The CDR3 covers 15 residues. The germline V gene has CDR1 LNHDA and CDR2 SQIVND (reference sequence). V shed 7 bases and J shed 3 bases, with 17 bases lying between them. This clone was found once. Antigen specificity is unknown. Some clones are missing from TCRdb's copy, which holds only in-frame ones; the method was immunoSEQ multiplex PCR. The sample includes approximately 66,000 clones, approximately 90% seen only once; the top ten take roughly 0.59%. The clonotype comes from an adult with an advanced solid tumor such as melanoma, head and neck, liver or kidney cancer. The specimen comprised CD4+ or CD8+ T cells sorted from blood, sampled in a trial of the OX40 agonist ivuxolimab. This chain links TRBV19 with TRBJ2-3, with TRBD2 as a possible D gene (6 bases). The CDR3: CASTGGRSRTDTQYF. Written as DNA, the CDR3 is TGTGCCAGTACCGGAGGGAGATCTAGGACAGATACGCAGTATTTT.